This T cell receptor beta chain is from a study of T-cell memory formation after mild COVID-19. Study summary: Clusters of TCRs were largely donor specific.

A few counts support this clonotype. The CDR3 is 15 residues long. V lost 1 base and J 0 bases, leaving 8 bases between the germline ends. Germline V CDR1 and CDR2: SGHRS, YFSETQ. TCRalpha and TCRbeta libraries used 5'RACE with constant-segment primers and UMIs. TCRdb re-called the 5' RACE reads through MiXCR, storing one row per CDR3 protein. This sample has 250,000 to 300,000 distinct CDR3 sequences; 15% to 20% occur once, and the top ten carry more than 20%. The material sequenced was PBMCs or a T cell subset sorted from them (not recorded which). The chain couples TRBV5-1 to TRBJ2-4, with a tentative D call TRBD1 (5 bases). This receptor was obtained from a young man who had mild COVID-19 (a few samples of this study predate the infection). Cell type and time point are not known. The CDR3 here is CASSLQGLAKNIQYF. The CDR3 DNA is TGCGCCAGCAGCTTGCAGGGTTTAGCCAAAAACATTCAGTACTTC.